The 10 T cell receptor beta chains below come from one sample, sequenced in a study of blood T cell repertoires in COVID-19. Using immunoSEQ multiplex PCR, the repertoire was profiled, and TCRdb retains in-frame clones only, with some absent. The sample has about 330,000 clones; roughly 86% are singletons. The sequencing sample was made of peripheral blood. The receptors were gathered from a woman aged 45-59 years with acute or convalescent COVID-19.

This sequence joins TRBV28 and TRBJ2-2, with 8 bases matching TRBD1. Trimming removed 6 bases from V and 5 bases from J; junction bases left unmatched: 5. CDR3 length: 14 amino acids. In germline, CDR1 is MDHEN, CDR2 SYDVKM. CDR3 protein: CASRSGGDTGELFF. CDR3 nucleotides: TGTGCCAGCAGATCAGGGGGCGATACCGGGGAGCTGTTTTTT.

This clone was detected a few times. The rearrangement uses TRBV19 and TRBJ1-1; D unresolved. Germline V lookup: CDR1 LNHDA, CDR2 SQIVND (reference sequence). V dropped 7 bases and J dropped 0 bases, with 9 bases sitting between them. The CDR3 length is 13 residues. DNA of the CDR3: TGTGCCAGTATGGTGGGCCTGAACACTGAAGCTTTCTTT. This translates into CASMVGLNTEAFF. The full variable domain, its missing parts supplied by reference TRBV19 and TRBJ1-1, is DGGITQSPKYLFRKEGQNVTLSCEQNLNHDAMYWYRQDPGQGLRLIYYSQIVNDFQKGDIAEGYSVSREKKESFPLTVTSAQKNPTAFYLCASMVGLNTEAFFGQGTRLTVV.

The genes are TRBV2 and TRBJ2-3; 8 bases agree with TRBD1. In germline, CDR1 is SNHLY, CDR2 FYNNEI. CDR3 length: 13 residues. The V and J ends lost 6 bases and 4 bases, in that order; junction bases with no gene match: 3. CDR3: CASRRTGPDTQYF. The CDR3 coding sequence is TGTGCCAGCAGGAGGACAGGGCCAGATACGCAGTATTTT.

The chain carries TRBV19 and TRBJ2-5; 7 bases map to TRBD1. The V gene end was trimmed by 5 bases and the J gene end by 4 bases; junction bases not matched to a gene: 4. Germline V gene data show CDR1 as LNHDA and CDR2 as SQIVND (reference sequence). The CDR3 has 13 residues. The CDR3 coding sequence is TGTGCCAGTAGTCCGGCAGGGGGAGAGACCCAGTACTTC. As protein: CASSPAGGETQYF.

The chain combines TRBV18 with TRBJ2-5, with TRBD1 as a possible D gene (6 bases). The V end was cut by 6 bases, the J end by 2 bases, with 10 bases between. Germline values: CDR1 KGHSH, CDR2 LQKENI. CDR3 length: 13 amino acids. CDR3 amino acids: CASSRTEQETQYF. The CDR3 bases are TGTGCCAGCTCGCGGACAGAGCAAGAGACCCAGTACTTC.

The chain is built from TRBV4-1 and TRBJ2-1; D gene uncertain. In germline, CDR1 is MGHRA, CDR2 YSYEKL. The CDR3 runs 16 residues. V lost 4 bases and J lost 0, with 13 bases in between. CDR3 residues: CASSPRFLSSYNEQFF. CDR3 nucleotides: TGCGCCAGCAGCCCGCGCTTCTTAAGCTCCTACAATGAGCAGTTCTTC.

This clone was counted once. CDR3 DNA sequence: TGTGCCAGCAGTTACACAGGGTCCTGGACTGAAGCTTTCTTT. It is translated as CASSYTGSWTEAFF. V usage is TRBV6-5 and J usage is TRBJ1-1; D may be TRBD1 (6 bases). Trimming cost V 2 bases and J 5 bases, with 12 bases left between them. The CDR3 is 14 amino acids. CDR1 and CDR2 (germline): MNHEY, SVGAGI.

The chain is built from TRBV5-1 and TRBJ2-7; D call uncertain. Trimming took 0 bases from V and 4 from J, leaving 14 bases between them. The CDR3 is 15 residues long. Germline CDR1 reads SGHRS; CDR2 reads YFSETQ. The chain's CDR3 is CASSLESIGVYEQYF. The CDR3 DNA reads TGCGCCAGCAGCTTGGAATCGATAGGAGTGTACGAGCAGTACTTC.

The chain has TRBV15 and TRBJ2-2; no definite D call. V was cut by 5 bases and J by 0 bases, with 10 bases left in between. The germline gives CDR1 LNHNV, CDR2 YYDKDF (reference sequence). The CDR3 extends over 15 amino acids. CDR3 coding DNA: TGTGCCACCAGCCGGGTCCAGACGAACACCGGGGAGCTGTTTTTT. Its translation: CATSRVQTNTGELFF.

The chain links TRBV5-4 to TRBJ2-7; TRBD2 matches at 7 bases. Germline CDR1 reads SGHNT; CDR2 reads YYREEE (reference sequence). With V trimmed by 0 bases and J by 0 bases, 6 bases remained unmatched. The CDR3 covers 16 residues. CDR3 sequence: CASSLGAAGHSYEQYF. In nucleotides, the CDR3 is TGTGCCAGCAGCTTGGGGGCAGCGGGGCACTCCTACGAGCAGTACTTC.